This entry concerns a single T cell receptor (beta chain). Its antigen remains unknown. The CDR3 extends over 15 amino acids. Trimming took 3 bases from V and 2 from J; bases not matched to a gene: 4. Germline CDR1 SGHNT, CDR2 YYREEE (reference sequence). The data were taken from a study of circulating and synovial CD4+ cells in juvenile arthritis. Sequenced by immunoSEQ multiplex PCR; TCRdb stores in-frame clones only, minus some. The sample lists over 30,000 clones, approximately 94% occurring once. Whole-study results and caveats: Circulating pathogenic-like lymphocytes shared a substantially higher fraction of CDR3 sequences with synovium than bulk blood.

The sequence derives from a human donor with juvenile idiopathic arthritis. Sequences were obtained from CD4+ T cells from blood. The J gene is TRBJ2-2, the V gene TRBV5-4, with 7 nucleotides matching TRBD2. Written as DNA, the CDR3 is TGTGCCAGCAGCTCGGGGGGAAAAAACACCGGGGAGCTGTTTTTT. This encodes CASSSGGKNTGELFF.